What follows are 22 T cell receptor beta chains derived from one specimen sequenced in a study of shared clonotypes between healthy human individuals. The assay was immunoSEQ multiplex PCR, and TCRdb's table has in-frame clones only and misses some. The sample yields around 500,000 clones, 70% to 85% seen once. The sequenced material came from PBMCs. These TCRs come from a woman in her thirties or forties in good health. Some clones in this sample may be carry-over from other donors' samples.

The V call is TRBV5-4, the J call TRBJ1-1; D may be TRBD1 (5 bases). Germline CDR1 is SGHNT and CDR2 is YYREEE (reference sequence). The CDR3 is made up of 14 amino acids. Trimming cost V 6 bases and J 4 bases, with 16 bases left between them. CDR3 bases: TGTGCCAGCAACCTGGGGGGAAGGAGCACTGAAGCTTTCTTT. Protein product: CASNLGGRSTEAFF. Combining the CDR3 with reference TRBV5-4 and TRBJ1-1 gives the whole variable domain ETGVTQSPTHLIKTRGQQVTLRCSSQSGHNTVSWYQQALGQGPQFIFQYYREEENGRGNFPPRFSGLQFPNYSSELNVNALELDDSALYLCASNLGGRSTEAFFGQGTRLTVV.

V and J are TRBV15 and TRBJ1-2, with D perhaps TRBD1 (5 bases). The V gene lost 3 bases and the J gene lost 0 bases, with 11 bases spanning the gap. This CDR3 has 15 amino acids. The germline V gene encodes CDR1 LNHNV and CDR2 YYDKDF (reference sequence). CDR3 loop: CATSSIRGTNYGYTF. In nucleotides, the CDR3 is TGTGCCACCAGCAGCATAAGGGGTACTAACTATGGCTACACCTTC.

The V call is TRBV4-1, the J call TRBJ1-5, with D unresolved. The CDR3 has 15 residues. The V gene lost 1 base and the J gene lost 3 bases, with 10 bases spanning the gap. Germline assignment: CDR1 MGHRA and CDR2 YSYEKL. Here the CDR3 DNA reads TGCGCCAGCAGCCAAGTGCAGACGGACAATCAGCCCCAGCATTTT. Encoded protein: CASSQVQTDNQPQHF.

V gene TRBV5-1 combines with J gene TRBJ2-1; D is uncertain. Germline assignment: CDR1 SGHRS and CDR2 YFSETQ. Trimming left V 4 bases short and J 10 bases short, with 12 bases between. This CDR3 region has 12 residues. The CDR3 sequence is CASSPPGREQFF. The CDR3, as DNA: TGCGCCAGCAGCCCCCCCGGCAGAGAGCAGTTCTTC.

The chain combines TRBV2 with TRBJ2-2; TRBD1 matches 9 bases. After removal of 5 bases from V and 1 base from J, the junction contained 5 bases not matched to a gene. CDR1 is SNHLY, CDR2 FYNNEI, per germline. This CDR3 comprises 16 residues. CDR3: CASSTQGARNTGELFF. The CDR3 nucleotides read TGTGCCAGCAGTACACAGGGGGCCAGGAACACCGGGGAGCTGTTTTTT. Complete variable domain (other parts from reference TRBV2 and TRBJ2-2): EPEVTQTPSHQVTQMGQEVILRCVPISNHLYFYWYRQILGQKVEFLVSFYNNEISEKSEIFDDQFSVERPDGSNFTLKIRSTKLEDSAMYFCASSTQGARNTGELFFGEGSRLTVL.

V and J are TRBV2 and TRBJ2-3; 14 positions match TRBD2. Per the germline V gene, CDR1 is SNHLY and CDR2 is FYNNEI. CDR3 length: 16 amino acids. Unmatched junction bases numbered 5, after V lost 6 bases and J lost 3 bases. The CDR3 nucleotides read TGTGCCAGCAGACTCGGACTAGCGGGAGGAACAGATACGCAGTATTTT. It is translated as CASRLGLAGGTDTQYF.

A remark on this clone: This sequence is one base from a far larger clone and is likely a read error. Additional DNA sequences in this sample encode the identical CDR3. This chain links TRBV19 with TRBJ2-3; 9 bases align to TRBD1. CDR1 LNHDA and CDR2 SQIVND come from the germline V gene (reference sequence). This CDR3 has 14 residues. The CDR3 DNA is TGTGCCAGCAGTAGGGACAGGGCTACAGATACGCAGTATTTT. It specifies CASSRDRATDTQYF.

The table lists this clone with a count of one. The CDR3 loop reads CATSYSGTAVEQYF. CDR3 in DNA: TGTGCCACCAGCTATAGCGGGACAGCTGTAGAGCAGTACTTC. The gene calls are TRBV15 and TRBJ2-7, with D tentatively TRBD2 (8 bases). The germline CDR1 and CDR2 sequences are LNHNV and YYDKDF (reference sequence). CDR3 length: 14 amino acids. Trimming removed 5 bases from V and 7 bases from J, with 18 bases in between.

This clone was found a few times. The rearrangement links TRBV5-5 to TRBJ1-3; weak D call: TRBD1 (6 bases). The CDR3 has 15 amino acids. Trimming shortened V by 5 bases and J by 0 bases, and 12 bases separated the two germline ends. Germline CDR1 is SGHKS and CDR2 is YYEKEE (reference sequence). The CDR3 sequence is CASRVGQNSGNTIYF. As DNA, the CDR3 is TGTGCCAGCAGGGTCGGACAGAACTCTGGAAACACCATATATTTT.

V is TRBV6-5 and J is TRBJ2-7; D is undetermined. Trimming took 6 bases from V and 4 from J, leaving 7 bases between them. CDR1 is MNHEY, CDR2 SVGAGI, per germline. The CDR3 is 11 residues long. CDR3 DNA: TGTGCCAGCAGGAACAATTACGAGCAGTACTTC. Translating gives CASRNNYEQYF.

V is TRBV2 and J is TRBJ2-1; TRBD2 matches 8 bases. V lost 4 bases, J lost 0 bases, and 2 bases stayed unmatched. The CDR3 totals 15 residues. Germline values: CDR1 SNHLY, CDR2 FYNNEI. CDR3 nucleotides: TGTGCCAGCAGTGTCGGGGGGGGCTCCTACAATGAGCAGTTCTTC. The encoded protein is CASSVGGGSYNEQFF. The full variable domain, in which reference TRBV2 and TRBJ2-1 provide the parts outside the CDR3, is EPEVTQTPSHQVTQMGQEVILRCVPISNHLYFYWYRQILGQKVEFLVSFYNNEISEKSEIFDDQFSVERPDGSNFTLKIRSTKLEDSAMYFCASSVGGGSYNEQFFGPGTRLTVL.

The genes are TRBV10-3 and TRBJ2-7, with 7 positions matching TRBD1. The length of the CDR3 is 15 residues. With 4 bases clipped from V and 2 bases from J, the junction kept 8 bases outside the gene matches. The V gene's germline CDR1 is ENHRY and CDR2 SYGVKD. The CDR3 DNA sequence: TGTGCCATCAGTGGGGGGCCTACAGGGGCCTACGAGCAGTACTTC. As protein: CAISGGPTGAYEQYF.

J is TRBJ2-2 and V is TRBV5-4; D is undetermined. CDR1 SGHNT and CDR2 YYREEE come from the germline V gene (reference sequence). The CDR3 covers 16 residues. Deletions cut 4 bases from V and 1 base from J, with 14 bases between. The CDR3: CASSPSRNGNTGELFF. In nucleotides, the CDR3 is TGTGCCAGCAGCCCCTCCAGGAACGGGAACACCGGGGAGCTGTTTTTT.

The J gene is TRBJ2-7, the V gene TRBV10-3; 11 nucleotides match TRBD1. V dropped 9 bases and J dropped 6; count of bases not matched to a gene: 4. The length of the CDR3 is 12 residues. CDR1 and CDR2 from the germline V gene are ENHRY and SYGVKD. The CDR3 nucleotides read TGTGCCATTGGACAGGGGGCGGTCGAGCAGTACTTC. Translation gives CAIGQGAVEQYF.

As concerns this clone: It may be a read error: a sequence one base away is much more abundant. V gene TRBV25-1 combines with J gene TRBJ2-7; the match to TRBD1 covers 11 bases. This CDR3 spans 13 amino acids. The J segment lost 5 bases and the V segment lost 8 bases, leaving 5 bases of the junction unmatched. Germline assignment: CDR1 MGHDK and CDR2 SYGVNS. CDR3 loop: CASVGQGVNEQYF. The CDR3 DNA reads as TGTGCCAGCGTGGGACAGGGGGTGAACGAGCAGTACTTC.

The CDR3 sequence is CASRPGGFNTGELFF. CDR3 in DNA: TGTGCCAGCAGGCCAGGGGGCTTTAACACCGGGGAGCTGTTTTTT. This chain joins TRBV5-4 and TRBJ2-2, with 8 nucleotides matching TRBD1. The J segment lost 2 bases and the V segment lost 5 bases, leaving 5 bases of the junction unmatched. The CDR3 covers 15 residues. Germline V gives CDR1 SGHNT, CDR2 YYREEE (reference sequence).

This clone has only a few counts. CDR3 in DNA: TGTGCCAGCAGCCAACGGGGGACGGGGGGCCAAGAGACCCAGTACTTC. Translation: CASSQRGTGGQETQYF. The chain recombines TRBV14 with TRBJ2-5; 7 nucleotides line up with TRBD2. The CDR3 is made up of 16 amino acids. In germline, CDR1 is SGHDN, CDR2 FVKESK. The ends lost 2 bases at V and 1 base at J; junction bases unmatched: 7.

The chain joins TRBV6-5 to TRBJ2-7, with 12 bases matching TRBD2. Trimming cost V 6 bases and J 4 bases; bases outside gene matches: 7. In germline, CDR1 is MNHEY, CDR2 SVGAGI. The CDR3 is made up of 15 amino acids. The CDR3 DNA sequence: TGTGCCAGCAGGTCCGGGACTAGCGGGCGGTACGAGCAGTACTTC. Its protein is CASRSGTSGRYEQYF.

Comments on this clone: Its ends do not fully match the called genes, so a read error is possible. Different DNA sequences within this sample yield the same CDR3. The J gene is TRBJ1-4, the V gene TRBV6-1; 7 positions agree with TRBD1. Germline V gene sequence: CDR1 MNHNS, CDR2 SASEGT. CDR3 length: 15 residues. The CDR3 loop is CASRDRGQLNEKLFF. In nucleotides, the CDR3 is TGTGCCAGCAGAGACCGGGGACAGCTCAATGAGAAACTGTTTTTT.

V gene TRBV11-3 combines with J gene TRBJ2-1; the D gene is possibly TRBD2 (6 bases). This CDR3 has 15 amino acids. Germline CDR1 SGHNT, CDR2 YENEEA. Deletions cut 6 bases from V and 4 bases from J, with 16 bases between. The CDR3 spells CASSIGRGGYNEQFF. Written as DNA, the CDR3 is TGTGCCAGCAGTATAGGGCGGGGCGGGTACAATGAGCAGTTCTTC.

The chain links TRBV5-1 to TRBJ1-2; 10 bases map to TRBD1. Per the germline V gene, CDR1 is SGHRS and CDR2 is YFSETQ. V gave up 4 bases and J gave up 8 bases; unmatched junction bases: 14. CDR3 length: 16 residues. In DNA form, the CDR3 reads TGCGCCAGCAGCCTATCCGGGACAGGGGTAATAGGGGGCTACACCTTC. Protein product: CASSLSGTGVIGGYTF.

The V gene is TRBV9, the J gene TRBJ2-7; unclear D gene. The CDR3 is made up of 14 amino acids. V gave up 4 bases and J gave up 3 bases, with 14 bases separating them. Per the germline V gene, CDR1 is SGDLS and CDR2 is YYNGEE. The CDR3 is CASSPHGRHYEQYF. CDR3 DNA: TGTGCCAGCAGCCCCCACGGTCGCCACTACGAGCAGTACTTC.